This record covers a single T cell receptor beta chain. Antigen: not known. TCRdb fed the RT-PCR reads into MiXCR, producing one record per CDR3 protein. The table has 700,000 to 800,000 distinct CDR3 sequences, around 20% seen once. This entry is derived from a study of response to subunit inactivated influenza vaccine. Study results and caveats: The authors put forward the suggestion that each seasonal influenza vaccination may bring in only a limited number of new T cells.

Germline V gives CDR1 SGDLS, CDR2 YYNGEE. V was clipped by 4 bases and J by 0 bases; unmatched bases: 15. The CDR3 length is 19 residues. The V gene is TRBV9, the J gene TRBJ2-4, with 8 bases matching TRBD2. The sequence was collected from a man in his fifties who received an inactivated influenza vaccine. The source material was PBMCs from blood, sampled roughly 5 days after vaccination. CDR3 sequence: CASSPTPSGGTLAKNIQYF. As DNA, the CDR3 is TGTGCCAGCAGCCCGACGCCGAGCGGGGGAACACTAGCCAAAAACATTCAGTACTTC.